This TCR beta chain was profiled in a study of blood T cells in healthy people across ages. Whole-study results and caveats: Higher diversity and more naive CD4+ cells were features of long-lived donors, compared to aged donors.

Comment on this clonotype: Its target is not known.

Trimming shortened V by 0 bases and J by 1 base, and 8 bases separated the two germline ends. Per the germline V gene, CDR1 is SGHTA and CDR2 is FQGNSA. The CDR3 sequence is 15 residues long. Donor samples were obtained from healthy Caucasian individuals from Russia, aged 6 to 90. The use of a sample-barcoded 5' primer and a J-beta primer mix characterized a second PCR of about 7 to 12 cycles. TCRdb independently ran MiXCR on the 5' RACE reads; one entry per CDR3 protein. Of some 790,000 distinct CDR3 sequences in the sample, less than 35% were seen once. The chain combines TRBV7-2 with TRBJ2-3; D is undetermined. This receptor was obtained from an elderly woman in good health. Sequenced: blood. In nucleotides, the CDR3 is TGTGCCAGCAGCTTAGCGGAGTCACGCACAGATACGCAGTATTTT. Translated, it gives CASSLAESRTDTQYF. The full variable domain, completed using reference TRBV7-2 and TRBJ2-3, is GAGVSQSPSNKVTEKGKDVELRCDPISGHTALYWYRQSLGQGLEFLIYFQGNSAPDKSGLPSDRFSAERTGGSVSTLTIQRTQQEDSAVYLCASSLAESRTDTQYFGPGTRLTVL.